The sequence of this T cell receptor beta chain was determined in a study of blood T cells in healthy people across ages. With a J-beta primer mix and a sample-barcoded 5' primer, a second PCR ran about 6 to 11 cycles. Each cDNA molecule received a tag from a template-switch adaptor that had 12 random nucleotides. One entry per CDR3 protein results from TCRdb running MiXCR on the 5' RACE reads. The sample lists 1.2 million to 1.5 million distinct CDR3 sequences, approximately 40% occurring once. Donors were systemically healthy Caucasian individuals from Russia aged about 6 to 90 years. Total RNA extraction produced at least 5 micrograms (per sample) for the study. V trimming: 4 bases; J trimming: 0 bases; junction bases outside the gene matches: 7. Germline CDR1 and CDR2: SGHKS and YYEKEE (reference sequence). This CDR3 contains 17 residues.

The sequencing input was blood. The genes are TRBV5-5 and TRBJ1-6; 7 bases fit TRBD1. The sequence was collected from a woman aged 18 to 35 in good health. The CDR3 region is CASSPDRVNSYNSPLHF. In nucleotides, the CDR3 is TGTGCCAGCAGCCCAGACAGGGTAAACTCCTATAATTCACCCCTCCACTTT.